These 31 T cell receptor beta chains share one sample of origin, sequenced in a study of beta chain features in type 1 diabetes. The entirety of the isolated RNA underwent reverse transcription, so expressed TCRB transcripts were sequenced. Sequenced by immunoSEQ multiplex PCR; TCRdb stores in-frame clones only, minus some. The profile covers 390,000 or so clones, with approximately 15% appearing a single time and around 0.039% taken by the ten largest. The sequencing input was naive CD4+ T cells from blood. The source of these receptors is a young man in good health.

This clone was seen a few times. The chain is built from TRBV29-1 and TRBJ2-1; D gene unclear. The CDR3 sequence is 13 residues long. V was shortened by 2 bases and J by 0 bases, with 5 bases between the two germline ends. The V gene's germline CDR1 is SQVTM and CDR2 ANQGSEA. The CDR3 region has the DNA TGCAGCGTTGAACGAAGCTCCTACAATGAGCAGTTCTTC. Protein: CSVERSSYNEQFF.

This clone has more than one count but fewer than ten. CDR3 amino acids: CASTRGANSPLHF. CDR3 in DNA: TGTGCCAGCACGAGAGGGGCTAATTCACCCCTCCACTTT. The chain is built from TRBV25-1 and TRBJ1-6, with D possibly being TRBD1 (5 bases). The CDR3 consists of 13 residues. Trimming removed 7 bases from V and 6 bases from J, with 10 bases in between. Per germline, CDR1 MGHDK and CDR2 SYGVNS.

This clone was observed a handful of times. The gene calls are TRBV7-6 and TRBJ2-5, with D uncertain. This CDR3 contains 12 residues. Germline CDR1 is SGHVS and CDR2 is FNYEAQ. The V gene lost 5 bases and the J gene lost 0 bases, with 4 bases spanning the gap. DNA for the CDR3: TGTGCCAGCAGCCAAAACCAAGAGACCCAGTACTTC. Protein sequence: CASSQNQETQYF.

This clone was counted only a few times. In DNA, the CDR3 is TGTGCCAGTACCCAGGAGACTGGAGTCCCCTACAATGAGCAGTTCTTC. Its translation is CASTQETGVPYNEQFF. The chain has TRBV19 and TRBJ2-1, with D hard to call. Germline V CDR1 and CDR2: LNHDA, SQIVND (reference sequence). This CDR3 comprises 16 residues. V lost 7 bases, J lost 2 bases, and 18 bases lay in between.

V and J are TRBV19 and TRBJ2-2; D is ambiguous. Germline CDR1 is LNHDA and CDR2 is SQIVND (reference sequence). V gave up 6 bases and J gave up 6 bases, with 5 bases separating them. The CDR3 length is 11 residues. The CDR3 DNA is TGTGCCAGTAGCTTCCCCGGGGAGCTGTTTTTT. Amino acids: CASSFPGELFF.

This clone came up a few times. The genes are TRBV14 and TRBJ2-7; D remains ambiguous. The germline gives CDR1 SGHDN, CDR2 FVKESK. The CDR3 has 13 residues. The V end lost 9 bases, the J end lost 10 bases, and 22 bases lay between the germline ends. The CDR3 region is CAREESIDRVQYV. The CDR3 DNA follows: TGTGCCAGGGAAGAGAGTATAGACCGTGTCCAGTACGTC.

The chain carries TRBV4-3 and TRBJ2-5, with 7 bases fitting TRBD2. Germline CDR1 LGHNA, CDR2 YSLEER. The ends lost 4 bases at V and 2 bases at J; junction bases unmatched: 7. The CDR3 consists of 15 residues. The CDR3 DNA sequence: TGCGCCAGCAGCCCCCGGGGGGTGCTTCAAGAGACCCAGTACTTC. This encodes CASSPRGVLQETQYF.

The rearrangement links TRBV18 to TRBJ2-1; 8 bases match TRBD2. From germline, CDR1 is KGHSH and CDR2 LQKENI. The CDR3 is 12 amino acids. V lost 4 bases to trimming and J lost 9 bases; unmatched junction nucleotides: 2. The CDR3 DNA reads TGTGCCAGCTCACTAGGACTAGCTGAGCAGTTCTTC. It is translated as CASSLGLAEQFF.

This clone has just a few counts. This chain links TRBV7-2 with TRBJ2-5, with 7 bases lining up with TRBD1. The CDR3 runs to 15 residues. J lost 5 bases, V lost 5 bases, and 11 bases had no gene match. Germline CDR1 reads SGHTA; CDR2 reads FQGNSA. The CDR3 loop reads CASSPRQGSKETQYF. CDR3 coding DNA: TGTGCCAGCAGCCCCCGACAGGGCTCTAAGGAGACCCAGTACTTC.

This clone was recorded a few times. Here the CDR3 DNA reads TGTGCCTGGAGGATGACCCCCCGGGACTATGGCTACACCTTC. Amino acid sequence: CAWRMTPRDYGYTF. The V call is TRBV30, the J call TRBJ1-2; no reliable D call. Trimming removed 3 bases at V and 3 bases at J, with 14 bases between. Per the germline V gene, CDR1 is GTSNPN and CDR2 is SVGIG (reference sequence). The CDR3 covers 14 residues.

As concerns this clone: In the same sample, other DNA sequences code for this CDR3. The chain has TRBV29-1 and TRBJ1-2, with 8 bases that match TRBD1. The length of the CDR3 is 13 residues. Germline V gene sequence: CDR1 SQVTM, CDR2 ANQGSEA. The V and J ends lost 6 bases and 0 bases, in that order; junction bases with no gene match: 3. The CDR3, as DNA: TGCAGCGTAGGACAGGGAGCTAACTATGGCTACACCTTC. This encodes CSVGQGANYGYTF.

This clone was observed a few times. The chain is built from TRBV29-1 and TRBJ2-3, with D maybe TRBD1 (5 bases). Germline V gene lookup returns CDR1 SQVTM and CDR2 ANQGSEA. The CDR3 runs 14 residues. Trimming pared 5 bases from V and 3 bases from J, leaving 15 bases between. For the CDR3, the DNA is TGCAGCGTTAAGGGGAACATTTGGACAGATACGCAGTATTTT. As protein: CSVKGNIWTDTQYF.

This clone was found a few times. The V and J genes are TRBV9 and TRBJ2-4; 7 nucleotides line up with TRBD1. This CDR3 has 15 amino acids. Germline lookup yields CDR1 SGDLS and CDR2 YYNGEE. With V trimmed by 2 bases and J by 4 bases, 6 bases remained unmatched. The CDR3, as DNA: TGTGCCAGCAGCGTGGGACAGAGGCAGAAAAACATTCAGTACTTC. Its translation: CASSVGQRQKNIQYF.

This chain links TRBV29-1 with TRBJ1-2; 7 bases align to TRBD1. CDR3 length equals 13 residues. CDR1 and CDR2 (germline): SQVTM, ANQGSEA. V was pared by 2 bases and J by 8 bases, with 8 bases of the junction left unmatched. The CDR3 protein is CSVESDRISGYTF. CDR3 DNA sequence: TGCAGCGTTGAATCGGACAGGATAAGCGGCTACACCTTC.

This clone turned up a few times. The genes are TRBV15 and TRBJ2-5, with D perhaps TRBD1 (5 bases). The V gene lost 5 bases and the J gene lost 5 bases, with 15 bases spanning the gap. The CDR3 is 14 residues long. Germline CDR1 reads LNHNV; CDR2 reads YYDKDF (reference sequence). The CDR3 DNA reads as TGTGCCACCAGCCTGCCGCATCCAGGGGAGACCCAGTACTTC. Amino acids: CATSLPHPGETQYF.

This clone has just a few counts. The CDR3, as DNA: TGTGCCAGCAAACGGTTTTCCTACAATGAGCAGTTCTTC. Protein: CASKRFSYNEQFF. The rearrangement uses TRBV2 and TRBJ2-1; D is unresolved. Trimming took off 7 bases at V and 1 base at J, with 8 bases between the two ends. CDR3 size: 13 residues. Germline lookup yields CDR1 SNHLY and CDR2 FYNNEI.

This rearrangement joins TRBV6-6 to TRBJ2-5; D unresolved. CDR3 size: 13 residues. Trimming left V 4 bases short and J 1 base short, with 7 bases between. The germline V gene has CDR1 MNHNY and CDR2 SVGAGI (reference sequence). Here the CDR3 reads CASSFSSQETQYF. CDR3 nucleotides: TGTGCCAGCAGTTTCTCCAGCCAAGAGACCCAGTACTTC.

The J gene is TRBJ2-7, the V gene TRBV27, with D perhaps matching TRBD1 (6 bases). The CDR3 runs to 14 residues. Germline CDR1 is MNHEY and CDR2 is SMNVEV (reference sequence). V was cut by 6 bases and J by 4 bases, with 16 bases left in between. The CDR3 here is CASSPGVGAYEQYV. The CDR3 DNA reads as TGTGCCAGCAGCCCTGGGGTGGGGGCATACGAGCAGTACGTC.

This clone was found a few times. The CDR3 sequence: CASSQVGTGVDTQYF. As DNA, the CDR3 is TGCGCCAGCAGCCAAGTGGGGACAGGGGTAGATACGCAGTATTTT. This chain joins TRBV4-3 and TRBJ2-3; 10 bases align to TRBD1. The CDR3 has 15 residues. Trimming took 1 base from V and 5 from J; bases not matched to a gene: 3. CDR1 and CDR2 (germline): LGHNA, YSLEER.

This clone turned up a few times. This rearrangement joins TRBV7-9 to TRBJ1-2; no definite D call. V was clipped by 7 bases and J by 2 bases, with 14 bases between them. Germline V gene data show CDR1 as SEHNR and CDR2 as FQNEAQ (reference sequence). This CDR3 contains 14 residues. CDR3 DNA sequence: TGTGCCAGCACTCTTCCCGGGGAAAACTATGGCTACACCTTC. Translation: CASTLPGENYGYTF.

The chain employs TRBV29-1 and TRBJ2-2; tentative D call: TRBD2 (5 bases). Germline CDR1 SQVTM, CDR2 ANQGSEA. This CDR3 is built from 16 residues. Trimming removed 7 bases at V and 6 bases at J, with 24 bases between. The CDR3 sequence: CSARLGPGGRAGELFF. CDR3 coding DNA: TGCAGCGCCAGATTGGGTCCAGGAGGAAGGGCCGGGGAGCTGTTTTTT.

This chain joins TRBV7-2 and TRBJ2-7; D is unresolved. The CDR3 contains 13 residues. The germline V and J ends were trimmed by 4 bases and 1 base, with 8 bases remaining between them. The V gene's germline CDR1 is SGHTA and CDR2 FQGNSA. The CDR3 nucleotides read TGTGCCAGCAGCTCTAGATATTCCTACGAGCAGTACGTC. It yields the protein CASSSRYSYEQYV.

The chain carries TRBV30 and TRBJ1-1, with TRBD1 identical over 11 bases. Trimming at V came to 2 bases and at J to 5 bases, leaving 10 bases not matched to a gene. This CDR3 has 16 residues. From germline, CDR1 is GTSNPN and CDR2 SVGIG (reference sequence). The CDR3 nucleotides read TGTGCCTGGAGTACAAGGACAGGGGGCGCCGGGACTGAAGCTTTCTTT. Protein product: CAWSTRTGGAGTEAFF.

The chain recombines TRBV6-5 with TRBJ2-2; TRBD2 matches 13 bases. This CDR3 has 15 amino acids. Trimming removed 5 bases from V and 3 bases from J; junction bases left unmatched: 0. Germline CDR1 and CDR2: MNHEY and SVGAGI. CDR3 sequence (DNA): TGTGCCAGCAGTACTAGCGGGAGGGACACCGGGGAGCTGTTTTTT. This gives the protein CASSTSGRDTGELFF.

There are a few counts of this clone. The CDR3 reads CASSVAVDTQYF. The CDR3 region has the DNA TGTGCCAGCAGCGTGGCGGTGGATACGCAGTATTTT. This chain uses TRBV9 with TRBJ2-3; D gene unclear. The CDR3 has 12 amino acids. V was shortened by 2 bases and J by 6 bases, with 7 bases between the two germline ends. Germline V gene lookup returns CDR1 SGDLS and CDR2 YYNGEE.

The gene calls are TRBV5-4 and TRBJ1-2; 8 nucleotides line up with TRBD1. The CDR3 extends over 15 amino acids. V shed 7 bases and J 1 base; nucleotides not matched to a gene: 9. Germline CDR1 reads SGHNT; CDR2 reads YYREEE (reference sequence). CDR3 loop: CASGSATGGNYGYTF. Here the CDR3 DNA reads TGTGCCAGCGGATCAGCTACAGGGGGTAACTATGGCTACACCTTC.

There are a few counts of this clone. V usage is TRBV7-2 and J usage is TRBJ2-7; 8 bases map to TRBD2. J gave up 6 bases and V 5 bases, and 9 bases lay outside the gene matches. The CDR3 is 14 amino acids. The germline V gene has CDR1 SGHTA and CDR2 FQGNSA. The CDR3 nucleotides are TGTGCCAGCAGCCTTGGAGCGGGAGCCGGCGAGCAGTACGTC. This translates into CASSLGAGAGEQYV.

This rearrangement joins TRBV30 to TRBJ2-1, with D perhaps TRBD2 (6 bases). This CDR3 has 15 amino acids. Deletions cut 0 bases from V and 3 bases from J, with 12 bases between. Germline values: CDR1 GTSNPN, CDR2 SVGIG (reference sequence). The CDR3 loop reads CAWSVLRGNYNEQFF. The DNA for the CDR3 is TGTGCCTGGAGTGTACTGCGGGGCAACTACAATGAGCAGTTCTTC.

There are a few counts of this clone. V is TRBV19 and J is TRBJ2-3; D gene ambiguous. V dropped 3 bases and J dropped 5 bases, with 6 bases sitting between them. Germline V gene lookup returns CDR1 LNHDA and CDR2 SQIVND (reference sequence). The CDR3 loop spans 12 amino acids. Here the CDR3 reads CASSIWGDTQYF. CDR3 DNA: TGTGCCAGTAGTATCTGGGGAGATACGCAGTATTTT.

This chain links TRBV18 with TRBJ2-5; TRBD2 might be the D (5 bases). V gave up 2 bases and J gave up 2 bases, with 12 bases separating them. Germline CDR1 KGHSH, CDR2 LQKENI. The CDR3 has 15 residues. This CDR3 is CASSPNAGLQETQYF. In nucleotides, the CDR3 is TGTGCCAGCTCACCAAACGCCGGACTGCAAGAGACCCAGTACTTC.

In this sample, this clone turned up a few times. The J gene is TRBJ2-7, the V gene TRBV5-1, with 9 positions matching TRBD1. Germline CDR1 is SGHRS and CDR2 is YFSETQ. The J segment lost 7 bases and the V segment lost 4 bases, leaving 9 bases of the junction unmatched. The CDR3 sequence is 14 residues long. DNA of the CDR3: TGCGCCAGCAGCCTGGGGACAGGGTTGAGGGAGCAGTACTTC. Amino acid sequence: CASSLGTGLREQYF.